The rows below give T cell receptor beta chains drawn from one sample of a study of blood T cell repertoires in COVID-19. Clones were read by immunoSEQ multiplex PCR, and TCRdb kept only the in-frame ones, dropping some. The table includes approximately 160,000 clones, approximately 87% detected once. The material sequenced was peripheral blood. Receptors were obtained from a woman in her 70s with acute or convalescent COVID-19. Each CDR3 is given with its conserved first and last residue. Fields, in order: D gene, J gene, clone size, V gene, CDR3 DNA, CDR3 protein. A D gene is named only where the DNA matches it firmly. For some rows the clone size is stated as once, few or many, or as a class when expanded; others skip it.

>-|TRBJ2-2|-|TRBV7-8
TGTGCCAGCAGCCGAGCCGCAGGGAACACCGGGGAGCTGTTTTTT
CASSRAAGNTGELFF
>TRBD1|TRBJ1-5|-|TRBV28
TGTGCCAGCAGTTTACTACCGGGACAGGGAAATCAGCCCCAGCATTTT
CASSLLPGQGNQPQHF
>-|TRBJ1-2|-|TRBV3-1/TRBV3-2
TGTGCCAGCAGCCAAGTCGACGGACTCTATGGCTACACCTTC
CASSQVDGLYGYTF
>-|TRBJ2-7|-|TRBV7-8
TGTGCCAGCAGCTTACGTTCTGCCTACGAGCAGTACTTC
CASSLRSAYEQYF
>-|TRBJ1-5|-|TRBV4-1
TGCGCCAGCAGCCAAGTGGGAGACGTTCGTCAGCCCCAGCATTTT
CASSQVGDVRQPQHF
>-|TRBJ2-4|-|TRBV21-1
TGTGCCAGCAGCAAAGTGACAGGGATCGAGGCCAAAAACATTCAGTACTTC
CASSKVTGIEAKNIQYF
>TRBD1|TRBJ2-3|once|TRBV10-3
TGTGCCATCAGTGACCTGGGACAGGGGGGAGATACGCAGTATTTT
CAISDLGQGGDTQYF
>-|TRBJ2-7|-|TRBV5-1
TGCGCCAGCAGCCAGTTGGCTAGCGACTACGAGCAGTACTTC
CASSQLASDYEQYF
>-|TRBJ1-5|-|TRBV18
TGTGCCAGCTCACCACGGACAGTCCGAGGCGAGCCCCAGCATTTT
CASSPRTVRGEPQHF
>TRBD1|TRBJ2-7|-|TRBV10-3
TGTGCCATCAGCAGGGGGCCAGAATACGAGCAGTACTTC
CAISRGPEYEQYF
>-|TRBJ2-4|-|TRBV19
TGTGCCAGTAGTATCGGTCCCGGGGGAAACATTCAGTACTTC
CASSIGPGGNIQYF
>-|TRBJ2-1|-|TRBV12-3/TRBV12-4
TGTGCCAGCAGTTTAAGGGGCTATGAGCAGTTCTTC
CASSLRGYEQFF
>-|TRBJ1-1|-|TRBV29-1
TGCAGCGTTGCCAAACAGGGGAACACTGAAGCTTTCTTT
CSVAKQGNTEAFF
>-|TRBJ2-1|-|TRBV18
TGTGCCAGCTCACCATTGGGACTTTCAAGCTCCTACAATGAGCAGTTCTTC
CASSPLGLSSSYNEQFF
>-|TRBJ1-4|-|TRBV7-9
TGTGCCAGCAGCATGTCAGGGCAGGGTCGGGAAAAACTGTTTTTT
CASSMSGQGREKLFF
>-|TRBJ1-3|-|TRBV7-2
TGTGCCAGCAGCTTAACCGGACAGTGGGGAAACACCATATATTTT
CASSLTGQWGNTIYF
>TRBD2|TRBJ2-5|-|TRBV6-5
TGTGCCAGCAGTTACTCTCGGACTAGCGGGGCCGAGACCCAGTACTTC
CASSYSRTSGAETQYF
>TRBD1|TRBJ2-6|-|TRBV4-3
TGCGCCAGCAGCTTAGGGCGGCAGGGGGCGTCCTCTGGGGCCAACGTCCTGACTTTC
CASSLGRQGASSGANVLTF
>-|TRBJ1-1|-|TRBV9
TGTGCCAGCAGCTCACCCGGGGACACTGAAGCTTTCTTT
CASSSPGDTEAFF
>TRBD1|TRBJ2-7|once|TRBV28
TGTGCCAGCACGACAGGGGCCTCCTACGAGCAGTACTTC
CASTTGASYEQYF
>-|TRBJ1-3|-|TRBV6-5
TGTGCCAGCATCCGGGATCGCTCTGGAAACACCATATATTTT
CASIRDRSGNTIYF
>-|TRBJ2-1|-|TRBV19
TGTGCCAGTAGGACCACGGGGGGCGTCGGGGGGAATGAGCAGTTCTTC
CASRTTGGVGGNEQFF
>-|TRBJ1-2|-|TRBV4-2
TGTGCCAGCAGCCAGGACGGACAGCCAGGCTATGGCTACACCTTC
CASSQDGQPGYGYTF
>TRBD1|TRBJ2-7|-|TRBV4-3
TGCGCCAGCAGCCAGGGACAGTCCTCCTACGAGCAGTACTTC
CASSQGQSSYEQYF
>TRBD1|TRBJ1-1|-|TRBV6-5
TGTGCCACCCCTCGTGGGCAGGGGGCGAACACTGAAGCTTTCTTT
CATPRGQGANTEAFF
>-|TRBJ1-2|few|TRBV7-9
TGTGCCAGCAGACACCGAGGAGGTTATGGCTACACCTTC
CASRHRGGYGYTF
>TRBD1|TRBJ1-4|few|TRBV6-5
TGTGCCAGCAGAAGACAGGGGGCTAATGAAAAACTGTTTTTT
CASRRQGANEKLFF
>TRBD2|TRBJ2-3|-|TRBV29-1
TGCAGCGCTGGGAGGCTAGCGGCCACAGATACGCAGTATTTT
CSAGRLAATDTQYF
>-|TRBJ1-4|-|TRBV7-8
TGTGCCAGCAGAAATCAGGGAACGGCAACTAATGAAAAACTGTTTTTT
CASRNQGTATNEKLFF
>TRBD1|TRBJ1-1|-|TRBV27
TGTGCCAGCAGACACCGGACAGGGAACACTGAAGCTTTCTTT
CASRHRTGNTEAFF
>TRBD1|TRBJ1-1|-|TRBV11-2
TGTGCCAGCAGCCCGGACAGGGCCACTGAAGCTTTCTTT
CASSPDRATEAFF
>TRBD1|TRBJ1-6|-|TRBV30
TGTGCCTGGAGTCCCGGGACAGGGGTATCACCCCTCCACTTT
CAWSPGTGVSPLHF